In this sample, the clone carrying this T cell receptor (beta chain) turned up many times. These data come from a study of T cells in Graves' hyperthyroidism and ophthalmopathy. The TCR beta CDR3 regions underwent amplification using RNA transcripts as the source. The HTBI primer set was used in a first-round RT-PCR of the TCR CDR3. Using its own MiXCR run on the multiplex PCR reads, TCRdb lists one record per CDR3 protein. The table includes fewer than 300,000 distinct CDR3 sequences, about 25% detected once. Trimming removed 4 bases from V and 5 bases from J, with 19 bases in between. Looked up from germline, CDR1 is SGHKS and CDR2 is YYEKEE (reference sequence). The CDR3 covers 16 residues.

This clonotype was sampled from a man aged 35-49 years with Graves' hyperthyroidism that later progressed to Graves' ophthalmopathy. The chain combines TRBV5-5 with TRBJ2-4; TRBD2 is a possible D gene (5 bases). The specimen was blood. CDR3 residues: CASSPAGSLGENIQYF. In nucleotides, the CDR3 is TGTGCCAGCAGCCCCGCGGGCAGCCTTGGGGAAAACATTCAGTACTTC.